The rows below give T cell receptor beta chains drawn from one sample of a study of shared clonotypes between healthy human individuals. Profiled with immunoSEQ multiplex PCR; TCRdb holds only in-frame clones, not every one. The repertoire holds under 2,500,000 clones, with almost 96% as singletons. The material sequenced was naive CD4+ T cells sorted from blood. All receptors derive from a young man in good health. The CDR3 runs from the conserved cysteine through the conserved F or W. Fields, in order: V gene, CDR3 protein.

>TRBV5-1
CASSLGQALNTEAFF
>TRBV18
CASSSGGAYTEAFF
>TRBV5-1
CASSLAGKAPDTQYF
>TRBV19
CASSIQGPRREAFF
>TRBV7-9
CASSGYRTVASSYEQYF
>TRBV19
CASSISALYEQYF
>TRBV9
CASSDGGTASSYEQYF
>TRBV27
CASSSLLAGEGSEQFF
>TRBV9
CASSVGQGANTGELFF
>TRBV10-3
CAISGQSSYEQYF